A selection of T cell receptor beta chains follows, all from one sample in a study of PD-1 blockade in classical Hodgkin lymphoma. Clones were sequenced by immunoSEQ multiplex PCR, and TCRdb holds only the in-frame ones, with some missing. The data show around 90,000 clones, over 75% seen once. Sequencing used peripheral blood mononuclear cells (PBMCs), obtained before the fourth cycle of nivolumab. Receptors were obtained from a human donor with classical Hodgkin lymphoma. Each CDR3 is given with its conserved first and last residue. The order of the fields is V gene, clone size, J gene, D gene, CDR3 DNA, CDR3 protein. D genes are given only for firm matches. A clone size is listed for some rows: how often the clone was seen (once, few, many), or a class if it is expanded.

TRBV5-1,-,TRBJ2-7,-,TGCGCCAGCAGCTCCACAGGTGTTTTATCCTACGAGCAGTACTTC,CASSSTGVLSYEQYF
TRBV11-1,-,TRBJ2-1,TRBD2,TGTGCCAGCAGCTTACAAGCGGGAGGGCCGATCTTC,CASSLQAGGPIF
TRBV10-1,-,TRBJ2-7,TRBD1,TGCGCCAGCAGCTATCCGGGACAGAGTCCCTACGAGCAGTACTTC,CASSYPGQSPYEQYF
TRBV27,-,TRBJ1-5,TRBD1,TGTGCCAGCAGTTGGGGACAGGGTAATCAGCCCCAGCATTTT,CASSWGQGNQPQHF
TRBV10-3,-,TRBJ2-7,TRBD1,TGTGCCATCAGTGAGTCCGGGACAGACTACGAGCAGTACTTC,CAISESGTDYEQYF
TRBV21-1,few,TRBJ2-3,-,TGTGGACAGGGCACAGATACGCAGTATTTT,CGQGTDTQYF
TRBV6-6,-,TRBJ2-7,-,TGTGCCAGCAGACGTGGTGTGCCAGGGACCTACGAGCAGTACTTC,CASRRGVPGTYEQYF
TRBV5-6,-,TRBJ1-2,TRBD1,TGTGCCAGCAGCTTGGCTCCCGACAGGGATCATGGCTACACCTTC,CASSLAPDRDHGYTF
TRBV7-6,-,TRBJ1-2,-,TGTGCCAGCAGCTTAGCAGGGCAGGGCGGTGGCTACACCTTC,CASSLAGQGGGYTF
TRBV10-3,-,TRBJ2-3,TRBD1,TGTGCCATCAGTGAGTCCCGATCAGACAGGGGGGAAACAGATACGCAGTATTTT,CAISESRSDRGETDTQYF
TRBV2,-,TRBJ1-5,-,TGTGCCAGCAGTGGGTTACTGTATAGCAATCAGCCCCAGCATTTT,CASSGLLYSNQPQHF
TRBV19,-,TRBJ2-6,-,TGTGCCAGTAACGAAGGAGGGATTGGGCTCTCTGGGGCCAACGTCCTGACTTTC,CASNEGGIGLSGANVLTF
TRBV7-9,few,TRBJ1-5,-,TGTGCCAGCAGCTTAGGCCAGTATGGCCAGCCCCAGCATTTT,CASSLGQYGQPQHF
TRBV7-2,-,TRBJ2-3,-,TGTGCCAGCAGCCTTGGGGCTGTTACGCAGTATTTT,CASSLGAVTQYF
TRBV7-9,once,TRBJ2-5,-,TGTGCCAGCAGCTTAGGGGAGACACAAAAAGAGACCCAGTACTTC,CASSLGETQKETQYF
TRBV9,-,TRBJ2-2,-,TGTGCCAGCAGCCCCCGGTCCACGGGAACCGGGGAGCTGTTTTTT,CASSPRSTGTGELFF
TRBV7-9,once,TRBJ2-1,TRBD1,TGTGCCAGCAGCTTAGGCTTACGACAGGGACACAATGAGCAGTTCTTC,CASSLGLRQGHNEQFF
TRBV28,once,TRBJ2-5,TRBD2,TGTGCCAGCAGTAAACACCCGGGACTAGCGGGAGGTTGGGAGACCCAGTACTTC,CASSKHPGLAGGWETQYF
TRBV21-1,-,TRBJ1-5,-,TGTGCCAGCAGCCTCACGGCGGGGGGCAATCAGCCCCAGCATTTT,CASSLTAGGNQPQHF
TRBV6-6,-,TRBJ2-1,-,TGTGCCAGCAGTTACTTGCGGGGCTACAATGAGCAGTTCTTC,CASSYLRGYNEQFF